Following are 18 T cell receptor beta chains from one sample sequenced in a study of blood T cell repertoires in COVID-19. Data came from immunoSEQ multiplex PCR; TCRdb stores just in-frame clones and leaves some out. This sample has 300,000 to 450,000 clones, with over 85% found just once. Sequencing input: peripheral blood. The receptors stem from a woman aged 55-69 years with COVID-19, enrolled during active disease.

DNA of the CDR3: TGTGCCAGCTCACCCCGTGCGGGGCCCCAAGAGACCCAGTACTTC. Translation gives CASSPRAGPQETQYF. The V and J genes are TRBV18 and TRBJ2-5; D might be TRBD2 (6 bases). The CDR3 runs to 15 residues. The germline gives CDR1 KGHSH, CDR2 LQKENI. Trimming cost V 3 bases and J 1 base, with 12 bases left between them.

The rearrangement joins TRBV10-3 to TRBJ1-1, with D possibly TRBD1 on 5 matching bases. This CDR3 has 14 residues. The V and J ends lost 10 bases and 7 bases respectively, with 22 bases between them. CDR1 ENHRY and CDR2 SYGVKD come from the germline V gene. The chain's CDR3 is CATGGTGAYYEAFF. CDR3 bases: TGTGCCACCGGGGGGACCGGGGCCTACTATGAAGCTTTCTTT.

The rearrangement uses TRBV30 and TRBJ1-1; possible D gene TRBD1, 6 bases. The V end lost 4 bases, the J end lost 3 bases, and 12 bases lay between the germline ends. From germline, CDR1 is GTSNPN and CDR2 SVGIG (reference sequence). The CDR3 is made up of 13 amino acids. The CDR3 sequence is CAWTGQIYTEAFF. The CDR3 region has the DNA TGTGCCTGGACCGGACAGATATACACTGAAGCTTTCTTT.

V gene TRBV27 combines with J gene TRBJ1-1; D unresolved. Between the trimmed V and J ends, which lost 7 bases and 0 bases, there was a span of 9 bases. This CDR3 is built from 13 residues. CDR1 and CDR2 (germline): MNHEY, SMNVEV (reference sequence). CDR3 sequence reads: CASNGRLNTEAFF. As DNA, the CDR3 is TGTGCCAGCAACGGGAGATTGAACACTGAAGCTTTCTTT.

J is TRBJ1-2 and V is TRBV7-9; TRBD1 matches at 7 bases. Per the germline V gene, CDR1 is SEHNR and CDR2 is FQNEAQ (reference sequence). The length of the CDR3 is 13 residues. The V and J ends lost 5 bases and 8 bases, in that order; junction bases with no gene match: 8. CDR3 DNA: TGTGCCAGCAGCCGATTGACAGGGTTAGGCTACACCTTC. As protein: CASSRLTGLGYTF. The entire variable domain, with the rest obtained from reference TRBV7-9 and TRBJ1-2, is as follows: DTGVSQNPRHKITKRGQNVTFRCDPISEHNRLYWYRQTLGQGPEFLTYFQNEAQLEKSRLLSDRFSAERPKGSFSTLEIQRTEQGDSAMYLCASSRLTGLGYTFGSGTRLTVV.

The chain uses TRBV9 and TRBJ1-5, with TRBD1 matching over 10 bases. Germline trimming cut 7 bases from V and 2 bases from J; bases unmatched to any gene: 3. CDR1 and CDR2 from the germline V gene are SGDLS and YYNGEE. The CDR3 spans 14 residues. The CDR3 reads CASGGTGGNQPQHF. The DNA of the CDR3 is TGTGCCAGCGGCGGGACAGGGGGCAATCAGCCCCAGCATTTT.

This clone was seen a handful of times. The chain couples TRBV10-1 to TRBJ1-2; 7 bases are a match to TRBD1. CDR1 and CDR2 from the germline V gene are WNHNN and SYGVQD (reference sequence). With 6 bases clipped from V and 2 bases from J, the junction kept 3 bases outside the gene matches. The CDR3 is 13 amino acids. CDR3 DNA: TGCGCCAGCAGCGCGGGACAGAACTATGGCTACACCTTC. This codes for CASSAGQNYGYTF.

The J gene is TRBJ2-7, the V gene TRBV2; 8 bases agree with TRBD1. The CDR3 is 13 amino acids. The germline V gene encodes CDR1 SNHLY and CDR2 FYNNEI. V shed 5 bases, J shed 5 bases, and the junction held 5 bases outside the gene matches. The CDR3 coding sequence is TGTGCCAGCAGTCAGGACAGGGTGCACGAGCAGTACTTC. Translated: CASSQDRVHEQYF.

This clone was seen more than once but under ten times. The V gene is TRBV2, the J gene TRBJ1-2, with unresolved D. Trimming shortened V by 2 bases and J by 4 bases, and 14 bases separated the two germline ends. CDR3 size: 15 residues. In germline, CDR1 is SNHLY, CDR2 FYNNEI. The CDR3 is CASSESNTGSYGYTF. The CDR3 nucleotides read TGTGCCAGCAGTGAATCAAATACCGGGAGCTATGGCTACACCTTC.

This chain links TRBV9 with TRBJ1-1; 8 bases match TRBD1. The CDR3 consists of 16 residues. CDR1 is SGDLS, CDR2 YYNGEE, per germline. V shed 2 bases, J shed 3 bases, and the junction held 9 bases outside the gene matches. The CDR3, as DNA: TGTGCCAGCAGCGTGGGGGCAGGGGGCGCAGACACTGAAGCTTTCTTT. This encodes CASSVGAGGADTEAFF.

The chain is built from TRBV19 and TRBJ2-7, with D perhaps matching TRBD2 (7 bases). The CDR3 is 16 amino acids. V was trimmed by 4 bases and J by 6 bases, leaving 22 bases between them. The germline gives CDR1 LNHDA, CDR2 SQIVND (reference sequence). The DNA of the CDR3 is TGTGCCAGTAGTACCGCCGGGGGGCGGCCGTGGGTCGAGCAGTACTTC. Amino acid sequence: CASSTAGGRPWVEQYF.

The chain couples TRBV28 to TRBJ1-2; D unclear. The CDR3 is made up of 13 amino acids. The germline V and J ends were trimmed by 3 bases and 4 bases, with 9 bases remaining between them. From germline, CDR1 is MDHEN and CDR2 SYDVKM. This CDR3 reads CASSFSAGYGYTF. In DNA form, the CDR3 reads TGTGCCAGCAGTTTCTCGGCAGGCTATGGCTACACCTTC.

The J gene is TRBJ1-1, the V gene TRBV5-4; D uncertain. V lost 1 base and J 3 bases, leaving 7 bases between the germline ends. There are 13 residues in the CDR3. CDR1 is SGHNT, CDR2 YYREEE, per germline (reference sequence). The CDR3 DNA sequence: TGTGCCAGCAGCTTGCTTCTTTACACTGAAGCTTTCTTT. This translates into CASSLLLYTEAFF. Full variable domain (outside the CDR3, taken from reference TRBV5-4 and TRBJ1-1): ETGVTQSPTHLIKTRGQQVTLRCSSQSGHNTVSWYQQALGQGPQFIFQYYREEENGRGNFPPRFSGLQFPNYSSELNVNALELDDSALYLCASSLLLYTEAFFGQGTRLTVV.

The chain joins TRBV7-3 to TRBJ1-3; no clear D gene. The V end lost 5 bases, the J end lost 0 bases, and 5 bases lay between the germline ends. This CDR3 has 13 amino acids. The V gene's germline CDR1 is SGHTA and CDR2 FQGTGA. CDR3 amino acids: CASSQLSGNTIYF. For the CDR3, the DNA is TGTGCCAGCAGCCAACTCTCTGGAAACACCATATATTTT. The whole variable domain, filled in from reference TRBV7-3 and TRBJ1-3, reads GAGVSQTPSNKVTEKGKYVELRCDPISGHTALYWYRQSLGQGPEFLIYFQGTGAADDSGLPNDRFFAVRPEGSVSTLKIQRTERGDSAVYLCASSQLSGNTIYFGEGSWLTVV.

This chain connects TRBV29-1 to TRBJ1-1, with D unclear. Trimming shortened V by 4 bases and J by 3 bases, and 6 bases separated the two germline ends. The CDR3 extends over 11 amino acids. Germline CDR1 SQVTM, CDR2 ANQGSEA. CDR3: CSVGRYTEAFF. The DNA of the CDR3 is TGCAGCGTTGGGCGGTACACTGAAGCTTTCTTT.

This clone was observed a few times. The sample has other DNA sequences that encode this CDR3 too. This rearrangement joins TRBV3-1 (or the pseudogene TRBV3-2) to TRBJ1-1; D not resolved. Germline V gene data show CDR1 as LGHDT and CDR2 as YNNKEL (reference sequence). The V and J ends lost 4 bases and 2 bases respectively, with 5 bases between them. CDR3 length equals 12 residues. CDR3 bases: TGTGCCAGCAGCCTAATCAACACTGAAGCTTTCTTT. Translating gives CASSLINTEAFF.

Of note for this clone: Other DNA sequences from this sample encode an identical CDR3 as well. The rearrangement uses TRBV6-5 and TRBJ1-1; possible D gene TRBD1, 5 bases. The CDR3 is 11 amino acids. Per the germline V gene, CDR1 is MNHEY and CDR2 is SVGAGI. Trimming stripped 9 bases from V and 3 bases from J, with 8 bases between. DNA of the CDR3: TGTGCCAGTCGACAGTACACTGAAGCTTTCTTT. Protein: CASRQYTEAFF.

CDR3 DNA sequence: TGTGCCACCAGAGAAAATCCGGGGATCGAAGCTTTCTTT. Translated: CATRENPGIEAFF. This chain uses TRBV15 with TRBJ1-1; unclear D gene. From germline, CDR1 is LNHNV and CDR2 YYDKDF (reference sequence). Trimming shortened V by 6 bases and J by 8 bases, and 16 bases separated the two germline ends. The CDR3 has 13 residues.